Sequencing of this TCR beta chain was carried out in a study of regulatory dendritic cells for organ transplantation. Whole-study results and caveats: Regulatory dendritic cells appeared to expand memory CD8+ clones less than mature ones.

This CDR3 spans 13 amino acids. Some clones are missing from TCRdb's copy, which holds only in-frame ones; the method was immunoSEQ multiplex PCR. The sample contains fewer than 40,000 clones, 80% to 95% of which appear only once. Turning to this clone: The antigen is unknown.

This receptor was obtained from a human donor in good health. The chain uses TRBV21-1 and TRBJ2-5; the table calls TRBD2, which could not be checked here. TRBV21-1 is an annotated pseudogene. Material for sequencing was naive CD8+ T cells from blood. The subset denotes: CD45RA+ naive T cells. CDR3 nucleotides: TGTGCCAGCACTCCCAGGGACTTCGAGACCCAGTACTTC. Its protein is CASTPRDFETQYF.